This is a list of T cell receptor beta chains from one sample in a study of T-cell reconstitution after alpha-beta-depleted transplantation in children. TCRdb reprocessed the PCR reads via MiXCR and lists one record per CDR3 protein. The sample lists around 500,000 distinct CDR3 sequences; about 21% were seen once. The sample here was PBMCs, mostly from graft donor cells, taken 360 days after TCRalphabeta/CD19-depleted stem cell transplant. The source is a boy under three years old who had a stem cell transplant for acute myeloid leukemia, so the T cells may come from the graft donor. CDR3s include the opening cysteine and the closing phenylalanine or tryptophan. D genes are given only for firm matches. Expanded clones are given a class, and other clones once, few, many or no size at all.

size: NA
D: NA
V: TRBV20-1
J: TRBJ2-2
CDR3: CSAVPGNTGELFF
DNA: TGCAGTGCCGTCCCAGGGAACACCGGGGAGCTGTTTTTT

size: few
D: TRBD2
V: TRBV12-3/TRBV12-4
J: TRBJ2-3
CDR3: CASSGLAESTDTQYF
DNA: TGTGCCAGCAGCGGACTAGCGGAGAGCACAGATACGCAGTATTTT

size: NA
D: NA
V: TRBV12-2
J: TRBJ2-5
CDR3: CASRTKAPGLKETQYF
DNA: TGTGCAAGTCGCACCAAAGCCCCGGGACTTAAAGAGACCCAGTACTTC

size: many
D: NA
V: TRBV2
J: TRBJ1-3
CDR3: CATRPLSGNTIYF
DNA: TGTGCCACCAGGCCGCTGTCTGGAAACACCATATATTTT

size: few
D: NA
V: TRBV7-9
J: TRBJ2-1
CDR3: CASSLVGPARLWEQFF
DNA: TGTGCCAGCAGCTTAGTAGGGCCTGCCCGTCTTTGGGAGCAGTTCTTC

size: NA
D: NA
V: TRBV6-1
J: TRBJ1-5
CDR3: CASSEAWNQPQHF
DNA: TGTGCCAGCAGTGAAGCGTGGAATCAGCCCCAGCATTTT

size: once
D: NA
V: TRBV12-3/TRBV12-4
J: TRBJ2-2
CDR3: CASVWQERPTGELFF
DNA: TGTGCCAGCGTATGGCAGGAAAGGCCCACCGGGGAGCTGTTTTTT

size: few
D: NA
V: TRBV12-3/TRBV12-4
J: TRBJ1-3
CDR3: CASLGRGSGNTIYF
DNA: TGTGCCAGCCTAGGGAGGGGATCTGGAAACACCATATATTTT

size: few
D: NA
V: TRBV27
J: TRBJ2-1
CDR3: CASSKGGSYNEQFF
DNA: TGTGCCAGCAGCAAGGGCGGCTCCTACAATGAGCAGTTCTTC

size: many
D: NA
V: TRBV6-5
J: TRBJ1-2
CDR3: CASSYEQGGWLTF
DNA: TGTGCCAGCAGTTACGAACAGGGCGGTTGGCTCACCTTC

size: many
D: NA
V: TRBV6-5
J: TRBJ2-2
CDR3: CASSRDLGTGELFF
DNA: TGTGCCAGCAGTAGGGATTTAGGCACCGGGGAGCTGTTTTTT

size: NA
D: NA
V: TRBV5-5
J: TRBJ2-3
CDR3: CASSFSPVGAGDTQYF
DNA: TGTGCCAGCAGCTTTTCTCCCGTGGGGGCCGGAGATACGCAGTATTTT

size: many
D: NA
V: TRBV6-1
J: TRBJ1-6
CDR3: CASREPPGRMGSPLHF
DNA: TGTGCCAGCAGAGAGCCCCCGGGACGGATGGGTTCACCCCTCCACTTT

size: many
D: TRBD2
V: TRBV27
J: TRBJ2-1
CDR3: CASSLWGGGSAEQFF
DNA: TGTGCCAGCAGTTTATGGGGGGGAGGATCAGCTGAGCAGTTCTTC

size: many
D: NA
V: TRBV20-1
J: TRBJ2-7
CDR3: CSAMSGDNEQYF
DNA: TGCAGTGCAATGAGCGGGGACAACGAGCAGTACTTC

size: few
D: TRBD2
V: TRBV6-2/TRBV6-3
J: TRBJ2-1
CDR3: CATVAGLNNEQFF
DNA: TGTGCCACCGTAGCGGGGCTAAACAATGAGCAGTTCTTC

size: NA
D: TRBD1
V: TRBV5-1
J: TRBJ1-1
CDR3: CASSGRGQQNTEAFF
DNA: TGCGCCAGCAGCGGACGGGGACAGCAGAACACTGAAGCTTTCTTT

size: once
D: NA
V: TRBV6-5
J: TRBJ2-1
CDR3: CASSHRSEQFF
DNA: TGTGCCAGCAGCCACCGCTCGGAGCAGTTCTTC

size: many
D: NA
V: TRBV20-1
J: TRBJ2-7
CDR3: CSARGGVEQYF
DNA: TGCAGTGCTAGAGGGGGGGTCGAGCAGTACTTC

size: few
D: NA
V: TRBV6-1
J: TRBJ2-5
CDR3: CASRTANQETQYF
DNA: TGTGCCAGCAGGACAGCTAACCAAGAGACCCAGTACTTC

size: few
D: TRBD1
V: TRBV20-1
J: TRBJ1-5
CDR3: CSARDQGRGFRPQHF
DNA: TGCAGTGCTAGAGATCAGGGCAGGGGGTTTCGGCCCCAGCATTTT

size: many
D: TRBD2
V: TRBV7-4
J: TRBJ2-3
CDR3: CASSHPTSGCTDTQYF
DNA: TGTGCCAGCAGCCACCCGACTAGCGGCTGCACAGATACGCAGTATTTT

size: many
D: TRBD2
V: TRBV7-2
J: TRBJ2-3
CDR3: CASSLATSGGRGTQYF
DNA: TGTGCCAGCAGCTTAGCGACTAGCGGGGGCCGGGGTACGCAGTATTTT